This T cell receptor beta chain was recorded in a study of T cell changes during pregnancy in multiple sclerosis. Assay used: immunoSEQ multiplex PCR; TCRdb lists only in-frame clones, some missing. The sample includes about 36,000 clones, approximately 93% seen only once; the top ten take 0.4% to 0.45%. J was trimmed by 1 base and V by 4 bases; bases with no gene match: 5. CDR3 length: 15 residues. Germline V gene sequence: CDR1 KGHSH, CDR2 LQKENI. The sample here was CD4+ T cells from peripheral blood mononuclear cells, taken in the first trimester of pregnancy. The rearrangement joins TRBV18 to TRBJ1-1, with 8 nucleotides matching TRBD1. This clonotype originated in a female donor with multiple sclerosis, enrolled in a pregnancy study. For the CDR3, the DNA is TGTGCCAGCTCACACAGGGGGTTAGCGAACACTGAAGCTTTCTTT. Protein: CASSHRGLANTEAFF.